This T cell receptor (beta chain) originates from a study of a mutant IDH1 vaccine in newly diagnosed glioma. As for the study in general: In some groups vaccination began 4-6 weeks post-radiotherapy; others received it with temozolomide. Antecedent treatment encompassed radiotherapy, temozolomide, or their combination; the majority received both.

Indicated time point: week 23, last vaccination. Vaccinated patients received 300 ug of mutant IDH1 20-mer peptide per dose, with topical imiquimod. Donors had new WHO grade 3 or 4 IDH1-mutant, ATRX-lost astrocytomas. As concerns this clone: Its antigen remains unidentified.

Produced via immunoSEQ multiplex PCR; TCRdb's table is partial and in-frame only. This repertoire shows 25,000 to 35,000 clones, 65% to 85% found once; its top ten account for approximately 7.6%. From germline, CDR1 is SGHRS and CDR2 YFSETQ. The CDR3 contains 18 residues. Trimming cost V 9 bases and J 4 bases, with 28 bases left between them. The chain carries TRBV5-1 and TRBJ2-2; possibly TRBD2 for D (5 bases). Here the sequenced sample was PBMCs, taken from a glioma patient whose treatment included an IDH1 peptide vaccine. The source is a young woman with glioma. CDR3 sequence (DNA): TGCGCCACCGCGCAGTTGTATCAGTGGGAGAACCCCACCGGGGAGCTGTTTTTT. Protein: CATAQLYQWENPTGELFF.